These T cell receptor beta chains were read from a single sample in a study of immune evolution from preneoplasia to lung adenocarcinoma. TCRdb's copy holds only in-frame clones and misses some; the assay was immunoSEQ multiplex PCR. The sample lists more than 3,500 clones, roughly 80% occurring once. Material: FFPE normal lung tissue adjacent to the tumor. All receptors derive from a person aged 50-75 years with lung adenocarcinoma. Each CDR3 is given with its conserved first and last residue. A D gene is named only where the DNA matches it firmly. The size entry is marked missing in some rows and otherwise reads once, few, many or a size class.

TGTGCCAGCTCACCGAAACTAGCGGGAGAGTTTTGGGGTCAAGAGACCCAGTACTTC,CASSPKLAGEFWGQETQYF,TRBD2,large,TRBV18,TRBJ2-5,19
TGTGCCAGCAGCCGAATGGGACAGGGCGTAAACTATGGCTACACCTTC,CASSRMGQGVNYGYTF,TRBD1,-,TRBV7-9,TRBJ1-2,16
TGTGCCAGCAGCAACAGCTACGAGCAGTACTTC,CASSNSYEQYF,-,-,TRBV7-9,TRBJ2-7,11
TGTGCCAGCAGCTTAGCGCGGGGACAGGACTACTCCTACGAGCAGTACTTC,CASSLARGQDYSYEQYF,TRBD1,once,TRBV11-1,TRBJ2-7,17
TGTGCCAGCAGCTTAGGACTGACAGTATCCTACGAGCAGTACTTC,CASSLGLTVSYEQYF,-,-,TRBV11-2,TRBJ2-7,15
TGTGCCAGTAGTAATTTGATAAGCCCCTACGAGCAGTACTTC,CASSNLISPYEQYF,-,-,TRBV19,TRBJ2-7,14
TGCAGCGTTGCCGGGGATAGCAATCAGCCCCAGCATTTT,CSVAGDSNQPQHF,-,-,TRBV29-1,TRBJ1-5,13
TGCGCCAGCAGCTATGGCCAGGTTGGCTACGAGCAGTACTTC,CASSYGQVGYEQYF,-,-,TRBV5-1,TRBJ2-7,14
TGTGCCTGGAGGCCGACAGGGCCCACAGATACGCAGTATTTT,CAWRPTGPTDTQYF,TRBD1,-,TRBV30,TRBJ2-3,14
TGTGCCTGGAACCGGGCCTATCAAGAGACCCAGTACTTC,CAWNRAYQETQYF,-,-,TRBV30,TRBJ2-5,13
TGTGCCAGCAGTTACTCTCAGGGCATGAGTTCACCCCTCCACTTT,CASSYSQGMSSPLHF,-,-,TRBV6-5,TRBJ1-6,15
TGTGCCAGCAATATCGCCGGCTACGAGCAGTACTTC,CASNIAGYEQYF,-,few,TRBV28,TRBJ2-7,12
TGTGCCAGTAGTATGGCAGGGGATTATGGCTACACCTTC,CASSMAGDYGYTF,-,-,TRBV19,TRBJ1-2,13
TGTGCCAGCAGTCCCCGGTCCTATGGCTACACCTTC,CASSPRSYGYTF,-,-,TRBV6-6,TRBJ1-2,12
TGCGCCAGCAGCTTGATGGGGACAGGATTGAACACTGAAGCTTTCTTT,CASSLMGTGLNTEAFF,TRBD1,-,TRBV5-1,TRBJ1-1,16
TGTGCCAGCCGTAGGCAAGGGTCGGATGAGCAGTTCTTC,CASRRQGSDEQFF,-,once,TRBV28,TRBJ2-1,13
TGTGCCAGCAGCTTAAACAGGGCTCGAGATGAAAAACTGTTTTTT,CASSLNRARDEKLFF,-,-,TRBV7-2,TRBJ1-4,15
TGTGCCAGCTCATCGACGGGACAGGGGGACTACGAGCAGTACTTC,CASSSTGQGDYEQYF,TRBD1,-,TRBV18,TRBJ2-7,15
TGCGCCAGCAGCCAAGATTGGGCGGGGGGTTGGAATGAGCAGTTCTTC,CASSQDWAGGWNEQFF,TRBD2,-,TRBV4-1,TRBJ2-1,16
TGTGCCAGTACGGGCTGGAATCAAGGATTCTCTGGAAACACCATATATTTT,CASTGWNQGFSGNTIYF,-,-,TRBV19,TRBJ1-3,17
TGTGCCAGCAGCTTAGACTTAAGCACAGATACGCAGTATTTT,CASSLDLSTDTQYF,-,-,TRBV11-3,TRBJ2-3,14
TGCGCCAGCAGCCAACTTGACGGCAACACCGGGGAGCTGTTTTTT,CASSQLDGNTGELFF,-,-,TRBV4-3,TRBJ2-2,15
TGTGCCAGCAGCTTGGGACTAGCGGGATTCGTCCGGGGCACAGATACGCAGTATTTT,CASSLGLAGFVRGTDTQYF,TRBD2,few,TRBV7-8,TRBJ2-3,19
TGTGCCAGCAGTTTACTCGGTTCCTATGGCTACACCTTC,CASSLLGSYGYTF,-,-,TRBV27,TRBJ1-2,13
TGTGCCAGCAGTTTATTTGGGGGGACTAGCGGCACAGATACGCAGTATTTT,CASSLFGGTSGTDTQYF,TRBD2,few,TRBV27,TRBJ2-3,17
TGCGCCAGCGGTCTTCAGGGTGGATCCTACGAGCAGTACTTC,CASGLQGGSYEQYF,-,-,TRBV5-1,TRBJ2-7,14
TGTGCCAGCTCACCGGGTGGGGCCAACGTCCTGACTTTC,CASSPGGANVLTF,-,-,TRBV18,TRBJ2-6,13